This is a list of T cell receptor beta chains from one sample in a study of response to subunit inactivated influenza vaccine. TCRdb independently ran MiXCR on the RT-PCR reads; one entry per CDR3 protein. The profile shows more than 450,000 distinct CDR3 sequences, about 10% of them singletons. Here the sequenced sample was PBMCs from blood, taken on the day of vaccination. The receptors were sampled from a man between 50 and 59 years old who received an inactivated influenza vaccine. CDR3s include the opening cysteine and the closing phenylalanine or tryptophan. Fields, in order: D gene, clone size, V gene, J gene, CDR3 DNA, CDR3 protein. D genes are given only for firm matches. Not every row has a clone size; where given, it reads once, few, many or a size class.

d_gene: NA; abundance: NA; v_gene: TRBV30; j_gene: TRBJ2-2; CDR3nt: TGTGCCTGGAGTGAGGGGTCACGAGGCGGGGAGCTGTTTTTT; CDR3aa: CAWSEGSRGGELFF
d_gene: NA; abundance: many; v_gene: TRBV12-3/TRBV12-4; j_gene: TRBJ2-7; CDR3nt: TGTGCCAGCAGTTTAGGGGGGGCGGTCGAGCAGTACTTC; CDR3aa: CASSLGGAVEQYF
d_gene: NA; abundance: few; v_gene: TRBV7-8; j_gene: TRBJ1-2; CDR3nt: TGTGCCAGCAGCTTGTCCGATGAGGGGTTGCGTAGTGGCTACACCTTC; CDR3aa: CASSLSDEGLRSGYTF
d_gene: TRBD2; abundance: few; v_gene: TRBV20-1; j_gene: TRBJ2-7; CDR3nt: TGCAGTGCTAGGGGGGGACTAGCGGTAAACTCCTACGAGCAGTACTTC; CDR3aa: CSARGGLAVNSYEQYF
d_gene: TRBD2; abundance: NA; v_gene: TRBV20-1; j_gene: TRBJ2-2; CDR3nt: TGCAGTGCTAGGCTAGCGGTCACCGGGGAGCTGTTTTTT; CDR3aa: CSARLAVTGELFF
d_gene: NA; abundance: few; v_gene: TRBV29-1; j_gene: TRBJ2-6; CDR3nt: TGCAGCGTTGAGTCTTGGCAACCCATTCCTCCGGGGGGGGCCAACGTCCTGACTTTC; CDR3aa: CSVESWQPIPPGGANVLTF
d_gene: NA; abundance: NA; v_gene: TRBV6-1; j_gene: TRBJ2-1; CDR3nt: TGTGCCAGCAGGGCTAGTGGGTACAATGAGCAGTTCTTC; CDR3aa: CASRASGYNEQFF
d_gene: NA; abundance: few; v_gene: TRBV4-2; j_gene: TRBJ2-2; CDR3nt: TGTGCCAGCAGCCAAGGACGCTCGGGACACTACACCGGGGAGCTGTTTTTT; CDR3aa: CASSQGRSGHYTGELFF
d_gene: TRBD2; abundance: few; v_gene: TRBV7-8; j_gene: TRBJ2-3; CDR3nt: TGTGCCAGCAGCGAAGCTAGCGGGAGGGGGGATACGCAGTATTTT; CDR3aa: CASSEASGRGDTQYF
d_gene: TRBD2; abundance: many; v_gene: TRBV12-3/TRBV12-4; j_gene: TRBJ2-1; CDR3nt: TGTGCCAGCAGTCTAGCGGGAGTTAACAATGAGCAGTTCTTC; CDR3aa: CASSLAGVNNEQFF
d_gene: TRBD2; abundance: many; v_gene: TRBV6-2/TRBV6-3; j_gene: TRBJ2-5; CDR3nt: TGTGCCAGCACCTCGACTAGCGGGAGGGCCCAAGAGACCCAGTACTTC; CDR3aa: CASTSTSGRAQETQYF
d_gene: NA; abundance: many; v_gene: TRBV5-1; j_gene: TRBJ2-3; CDR3nt: TGCGCCACCTCGGTTTGGAGCACAGATACGCAGTATTTT; CDR3aa: CATSVWSTDTQYF
d_gene: NA; abundance: NA; v_gene: TRBV7-8; j_gene: TRBJ1-4; CDR3nt: TGTGCCAGCAGCTCCTACGACGGCCCCATTATTGCAACTAATGAAAAACTGTTTTTT; CDR3aa: CASSSYDGPIIATNEKLFF
d_gene: NA; abundance: many; v_gene: TRBV6-2/TRBV6-3; j_gene: TRBJ2-7; CDR3nt: TGTGCCACCAGACCTCCGTCGGACGGTGGGAACGAGCAGTACTTC; CDR3aa: CATRPPSDGGNEQYF
d_gene: NA; abundance: NA; v_gene: TRBV9; j_gene: TRBJ2-1; CDR3nt: TGTGCCAGCAGCGCCCCCCCCATTCATGAGCAGTTCTTC; CDR3aa: CASSAPPIHEQFF
d_gene: NA; abundance: NA; v_gene: TRBV15; j_gene: TRBJ1-5; CDR3nt: TGTGCCACCAGGGAGTCAACGGTTTCGTATCAGCCCCAGCATTTT; CDR3aa: CATRESTVSYQPQHF
d_gene: TRBD1; abundance: NA; v_gene: TRBV6-6; j_gene: TRBJ2-1; CDR3nt: TGTGCCAGCGCTGGGACAGGCCCCAATGAGCAGTTCTTC; CDR3aa: CASAGTGPNEQFF
d_gene: NA; abundance: NA; v_gene: TRBV9; j_gene: TRBJ2-3; CDR3nt: TGTGCCAGCAGCGTCCTTATGTCAGATACGCAGTATTTT; CDR3aa: CASSVLMSDTQYF
d_gene: NA; abundance: few; v_gene: TRBV6-1; j_gene: TRBJ1-2; CDR3nt: TGTGCCAGCAGTGACGTACAAGGGAACTATGGCTACACCTTC; CDR3aa: CASSDVQGNYGYTF
d_gene: TRBD1; abundance: few; v_gene: TRBV10-3; j_gene: TRBJ2-1; CDR3nt: TGTGCCATCAATCAGGGGGCCGGCAATGAGCAGTTCTTC; CDR3aa: CAINQGAGNEQFF
d_gene: NA; abundance: NA; v_gene: TRBV15; j_gene: TRBJ1-1; CDR3nt: TGTGCCACCAGCATCGGCCCGAACACTGAAGCTTTCTTT; CDR3aa: CATSIGPNTEAFF
d_gene: NA; abundance: NA; v_gene: TRBV20-1; j_gene: TRBJ2-1; CDR3nt: TGCAGTGCTAGAGTACAGACTAAGCAGTTCTTC; CDR3aa: CSARVQTKQFF
d_gene: NA; abundance: NA; v_gene: TRBV9; j_gene: TRBJ2-7; CDR3nt: TGTGCCAGCAGCCGCGGACGGCACGAGCAGTACTTC; CDR3aa: CASSRGRHEQYF
d_gene: TRBD1; abundance: NA; v_gene: TRBV20-1; j_gene: TRBJ1-1; CDR3nt: TGCAGTGCTACAAAGACAGGGGTGACCACTGAAGCTTTCTTT; CDR3aa: CSATKTGVTTEAFF
d_gene: NA; abundance: many; v_gene: TRBV5-1; j_gene: TRBJ2-7; CDR3nt: TGCGCCAGCAGCAAAGACGGAGCCTACGAGCAGTACTTC; CDR3aa: CASSKDGAYEQYF
d_gene: NA; abundance: NA; v_gene: TRBV24-1; j_gene: TRBJ2-5; CDR3nt: TGTGCCACCAGTGCACGGGGCTGGGAGACCCAGTACTTC; CDR3aa: CATSARGWETQYF
d_gene: TRBD2; abundance: many; v_gene: TRBV3-1; j_gene: TRBJ2-3; CDR3nt: TGTGCCAGCAGCCAAGATCTGCTAGCGGGGGTCACAGATACGCAGTATTTT; CDR3aa: CASSQDLLAGVTDTQYF
d_gene: TRBD2; abundance: few; v_gene: TRBV12-3/TRBV12-4; j_gene: TRBJ2-1; CDR3nt: TGTGCCAGCACCCCGGGACTAGCGATTTACAATGAGCAGTTCTTC; CDR3aa: CASTPGLAIYNEQFF
d_gene: NA; abundance: NA; v_gene: TRBV29-1; j_gene: TRBJ2-7; CDR3nt: TGCAGCGTTGAAATTAATCAGGGAACCAGCGAGCAGTACTTC; CDR3aa: CSVEINQGTSEQYF
d_gene: NA; abundance: NA; v_gene: TRBV27; j_gene: TRBJ2-7; CDR3nt: TGTGCCAGCAGTTTAACGGGCCCCCGGGCCCCCTACGAGCAGTACTTC; CDR3aa: CASSLTGPRAPYEQYF
d_gene: NA; abundance: NA; v_gene: TRBV18; j_gene: TRBJ1-4; CDR3nt: TGTGCCAGCTCACCAAGTCCGGGACAAGATTTAACTAATGAAAAACTGTTTTTT; CDR3aa: CASSPSPGQDLTNEKLFF
d_gene: NA; abundance: many; v_gene: TRBV11-2; j_gene: TRBJ2-7; CDR3nt: TGTGCCAGCAGCTTAGTAGCGAAACGATTGTACGAGCAGTACTTC; CDR3aa: CASSLVAKRLYEQYF
d_gene: TRBD2; abundance: NA; v_gene: TRBV19; j_gene: TRBJ2-1; CDR3nt: TGTGCCAGTAGTCCCACTAGCGGGAGTAACAATGAGCAGTTCTTC; CDR3aa: CASSPTSGSNNEQFF
d_gene: NA; abundance: few; v_gene: TRBV18; j_gene: TRBJ1-1; CDR3nt: TGTGCCAGCTCACCTTATACCGGTCTGAACACTGAAGCTTTCTTT; CDR3aa: CASSPYTGLNTEAFF
d_gene: NA; abundance: NA; v_gene: TRBV5-1; j_gene: TRBJ1-5; CDR3nt: TGCGCCAGCAGGTGGGGGGTGGATAGCAATCAGCCCCAGCATTTT; CDR3aa: CASRWGVDSNQPQHF
d_gene: TRBD2; abundance: NA; v_gene: TRBV20-1; j_gene: TRBJ2-7; CDR3nt: TGCAGTGCAGGGGGAAGCGGGAGGGCCTCCTCGGATTACGAGCAGTACTTC; CDR3aa: CSAGGSGRASSDYEQYF
d_gene: NA; abundance: NA; v_gene: TRBV29-1; j_gene: TRBJ2-7; CDR3nt: TGCAGCGTTGGAGAACCTACCTACGAGCAGTACTTC; CDR3aa: CSVGEPTYEQYF
d_gene: NA; abundance: NA; v_gene: TRBV28; j_gene: TRBJ2-1; CDR3nt: TGTGCCAGCAGTCAAGGACCAAACAACAATGAGCAGTTCTTC; CDR3aa: CASSQGPNNNEQFF
d_gene: NA; abundance: few; v_gene: TRBV6-1; j_gene: TRBJ1-5; CDR3nt: TGTGCCAGCAGATTCCTACAGGAGCCGAATCAGCCCCAGCATTTT; CDR3aa: CASRFLQEPNQPQHF
d_gene: TRBD2; abundance: NA; v_gene: TRBV20-1; j_gene: TRBJ2-3; CDR3nt: TGCAGTGCTAGAGAAACTAGCGGGAGCCCAGATACGCAGTATTTT; CDR3aa: CSARETSGSPDTQYF
d_gene: TRBD2; abundance: NA; v_gene: TRBV19; j_gene: TRBJ2-1; CDR3nt: TGTGCCAGTAGTAATTTAGGGGAGGGGGAGCAGTTCTTC; CDR3aa: CASSNLGEGEQFF
d_gene: NA; abundance: NA; v_gene: TRBV6-2/TRBV6-3; j_gene: TRBJ2-5; CDR3nt: TGTGCCACCAGACCCCCGCTCTGGTACTTC; CDR3aa: CATRPPLWYF
d_gene: TRBD2; abundance: once; v_gene: TRBV5-1; j_gene: TRBJ2-5; CDR3nt: TGCGCCAGCAGCTCAGGACTAGCGGGAGAGCAAGAGACCCAGTACTTC; CDR3aa: CASSSGLAGEQETQYF
d_gene: TRBD2; abundance: few; v_gene: TRBV5-1; j_gene: TRBJ2-5; CDR3nt: TGCGCCAGCAGCATAACTGGGACTAGCGGCGAGACCCAGTACTTC; CDR3aa: CASSITGTSGETQYF
d_gene: TRBD2; abundance: few; v_gene: TRBV5-1; j_gene: TRBJ2-7; CDR3nt: TGCGCCAGCAGCTTTAGCGGGAGGGCCGACGAGCAGTACTTC; CDR3aa: CASSFSGRADEQYF
d_gene: TRBD2; abundance: NA; v_gene: TRBV28; j_gene: TRBJ2-3; CDR3nt: TGTGCCAGCAGTTCACTAGCGGGATTCACAGATACGCAGTATTTT; CDR3aa: CASSSLAGFTDTQYF
d_gene: NA; abundance: few; v_gene: TRBV16; j_gene: TRBJ1-5; CDR3nt: TGTGCCAGCAGCCAATTCGGGCAAGCCAATCAGCCCCAGCATTTT; CDR3aa: CASSQFGQANQPQHF
d_gene: NA; abundance: many; v_gene: TRBV5-1; j_gene: TRBJ1-6; CDR3nt: TGCGCCAGCAGCCCCCGGGACCCTGCCCTCCATAATTCACCCCTCCACTTT; CDR3aa: CASSPRDPALHNSPLHF
d_gene: TRBD1; abundance: few; v_gene: TRBV4-1; j_gene: TRBJ1-1; CDR3nt: TGCGCCAGCAGCCAAGATCCAGGGGGGGACACTGAAGCTTTCTTT; CDR3aa: CASSQDPGGDTEAFF
d_gene: TRBD2; abundance: many; v_gene: TRBV7-2; j_gene: TRBJ2-3; CDR3nt: TGTGCCAGCAGCTTAGTAGGGACTAGCGGGACAGATACGCAGTATTTT; CDR3aa: CASSLVGTSGTDTQYF
d_gene: TRBD2; abundance: NA; v_gene: TRBV10-3; j_gene: TRBJ2-1; CDR3nt: TGTGCCATCAGTGGGCTAGCGGACTACAATGAGCAGTTCTTC; CDR3aa: CAISGLADYNEQFF
d_gene: TRBD1; abundance: few; v_gene: TRBV6-5; j_gene: TRBJ2-1; CDR3nt: TGTGCCAGCAATTACAGGGGCAGCTCCTACAATGAGCAGTTCTTC; CDR3aa: CASNYRGSSYNEQFF
d_gene: NA; abundance: NA; v_gene: TRBV20-1; j_gene: TRBJ2-1; CDR3nt: TGCAGTGCCAACGGGGCGGAAAGCTCCTACAATGAGCAGTTCTTC; CDR3aa: CSANGAESSYNEQFF